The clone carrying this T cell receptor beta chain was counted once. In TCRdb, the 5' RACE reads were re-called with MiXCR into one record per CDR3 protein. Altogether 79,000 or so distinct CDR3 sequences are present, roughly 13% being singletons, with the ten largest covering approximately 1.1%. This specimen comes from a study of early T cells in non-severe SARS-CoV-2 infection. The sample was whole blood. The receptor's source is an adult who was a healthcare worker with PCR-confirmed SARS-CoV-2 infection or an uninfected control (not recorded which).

In DNA, the CDR3 is TGTGCCAGCAGGACAAACTATGGCTACACCTTC. Its protein product is CASRTNYGYTF. This sequence joins TRBV6-1 and TRBJ1-2, with D hard to call. The CDR3 has 11 amino acids. The V end lost 6 bases, the J end lost 2 bases, and 4 bases lay between the germline ends. Germline assignment: CDR1 MNHNS and CDR2 SASEGT.